This T cell receptor (beta chain) was recovered during a study of identical twins. Via MiXCR, TCRdb re-called the 5' RACE reads, giving one row per CDR3 protein. Counted here are around 250,000 distinct CDR3 sequences, 12% occurring once; the ten biggest clones make up approximately 4%. Per germline, CDR1 SGHRS and CDR2 YFSETQ. This CDR3 is built from 16 residues. V lost 0 bases, J lost 3 bases, and 12 bases lay in between. For this clonotype: Its antigen remains unknown.

Study-level results: Insertions were fewer in abundant cord blood beta clonotypes, whereas memory repertoires showed none of this pattern.

These data also featured in a second study, about yellow fever vaccine responses in identical twins. That source notes: Convergence reportedly seemed to mark part of the twins' vaccine T cell response, with personalization marking the rest.

The source of this sequence is a woman between 18 and 29 years old in good health. The rearrangement joins TRBV5-1 to TRBJ2-2, with D uncertain. The material sequenced was memory (CD45RO+) T cells sorted from blood. The CDR3 here is CASSLASSGYTGELFF. The DNA of the CDR3 is TGCGCCAGCAGCTTGGCCTCGTCCGGGTACACCGGGGAGCTGTTTTTT.